This T cell receptor (beta chain) originates from a study of CD8 T cells in ankylosing spondylitis. TCRdb used MiXCR to reprocess the 5' RACE reads, holding one entry per CDR3 protein. The sample lists more than 400,000 distinct CDR3 sequences; roughly 5.3% were seen once. This CDR3 contains 12 residues. Germline V lookup: CDR1 KGHDR, CDR2 SFDVKD. V lost 3 bases to trimming and J lost 5 bases, with 6 bases between them. This clonotype was detected many times. Its antigen is still unknown. Study findings and constraints: The study looked at matched synovial fluid samples from ankylosing spondylitis patients. Disease-linked clones were reported to be significantly enriched there. Roughly eight highly homologous variants made up a TCR beta motif that seemed to typify ankylosing spondylitis blood. Disease-linked clones proved CD8+ and comparatively uncommon in peripheral blood.

The sequenced material came from blood, either unsorted or a sorted T cell fraction (not recorded which). The receptor was derived from a male donor with ankylosing spondylitis. This rearrangement joins TRBV24-1 to TRBJ1-1, with D possibly matching TRBD1 (6 bases). Here the CDR3 reads CATSDRGTEAFF. The CDR3 nucleotides read TGTGCCACCAGTGATAGGGGGACTGAAGCTTTCTTT.